The 3 T cell receptor beta chains given below trace back to one sample, sequenced in a study of tumor-infiltrating lymphocytes in primary liver carcinoma. Unsorted whole blood served as the source of blood RNA, and germline DNA was extracted as well. A primer matching the constant region was used to make TCR beta cDNA from 500 to 650 ng of total RNA. Slightly modified ARM-PCR, run as three nested multiplex PCR rounds, produced the TCR beta libraries. Investigators reported that the first two PCR rounds, at roughly 10 cycles each, used TRBV1-TRBV30 forward primers with a C-beta reverse primer. MiXCR, run by TCRdb on the multiplex PCR reads, gives a single entry per CDR3 protein. The data show some 320,000 distinct CDR3 sequences, with 55% to 65% seen just once and about 9.4% held by the top ten. The sequenced sample was peripheral blood. Receptors were obtained from a man aged 40-55 years with primary liver carcinoma and hepatitis B virus infection.

This clonotype was detected ten times or more. The chain uses TRBV12-3 or TRBV12-4 and TRBJ1-5; D is uncertain. The CDR3 consists of 12 residues. Deletions cut 6 bases from V and 9 bases from J, with 12 bases between. DNA for the CDR3: TGTGCCAGCAGCGCCGAAACCGGGCCCCAGCATTTT. Residues: CASSAETGPQHF.

Note on this clonotype: Since a much larger clone is just one base distant, this may be a read error. As the CDR3 is not closed by the conserved phenylalanine or tryptophan, this likely results from a read error. The V and J genes are TRBV4-3 and TRBJ2-1; 8 bases line up with TRBD1. The CDR3 runs to 16 residues. Germline loops: CDR1 LGHNA, CDR2 YSLEER. Trimming at V came to 0 bases and at J to 7 bases, leaving 8 bases not matched to a gene. The DNA of the CDR3 is TGCGCCAGCAGCCAAGAAGGAGGACAGGGTTGGAATGAGCAGTTCCTC. It yields the protein CASSQEGGQGWNEQFL.

This clonotype was picked up a small number of times. The chain combines TRBV6-5 with TRBJ2-2; D remains unclear. Germline V CDR1 and CDR2: MNHEY, SVGAGI. The CDR3 has 12 residues. V dropped 6 bases and J dropped 9 bases, with 11 bases sitting between them. The CDR3 loop reads CASSMIDRELFF. The CDR3 DNA reads as TGTGCCAGCAGCATGATAGACCGGGAGCTGTTTTTT.